This T cell receptor (beta chain) is drawn from a study of T cell responses to AZD1222 COVID-19 vaccine. Findings and caveats of the study: Clonal diversity was possibly underestimated; the donors were predominantly white British and more often female. Only a handful of AZD1222 recipients tested seropositive at baseline. Nearly half of unique spike-specific TCRs reportedly avoided B.1.351 and B.1.1.7 mutated regions.

After removal of 4 bases from V and 0 bases from J, the junction contained 6 bases not matched to a gene. Germline CDR1 reads SGHNT; CDR2 reads YYREEE (reference sequence). The CDR3 contains 16 residues. On this clone: Its antigen is not identified.

Sequencing was performed with immunoSEQ multiplex PCR; in TCRdb, only in-frame clones are kept and a portion is missing. The data show about 100,000 clones, about 85% seen once. The receptor was isolated from an adult who received the AZD1222 COVID-19 vaccine. J is TRBJ1-1 and V is TRBV5-4; the match to TRBD1 covers 10 bases. The starting material was peripheral blood, obtained 28 days after the second AZD1222 dose. The CDR3 nucleotides are TGTGCCAGCAGCATGTCGACAGGGGGCTTGAACACTGAAGCTTTCTTT. The encoded protein is CASSMSTGGLNTEAFF.